This passage covers 25 T cell receptor beta chains from one sample sequenced in a study of CD8 T cells in ankylosing spondylitis (dated by TCRdb to 2017 to 2019). The method was 5' RACE. Sequenced using an Illumina HiSeq 2500. TCRdb trimmed public reads at Q25 via fastp, called clones via MiXCR and kept in-frame beta chains. Here each entry gathers all rows of one CDR3 protein and keeps the most common genes and DNA. The sample contains roughly 250,000 distinct CDR3 sequences, 7.5% to 9% of them found a single time. Almost 7% of the sample rests with the top ten. Sequencing input: blood, either unsorted or a sorted T cell fraction (not recorded which). The receptors were sampled from a male donor with ankylosing spondylitis or in good health (not recorded which).

This clonotype was counted ten times or more. The chain's CDR3 is CASSLNTKDSGANVLTF. CDR3 DNA sequence: TGTGCCAGCAGTTTGAACACTAAAGACTCTGGGGCCAACGTCCTGACTTTC. The V call is TRBV27, the J call TRBJ2-6, with D unclear. The CDR3 consists of 17 residues. Germline V gene lookup returns CDR1 MNHEY and CDR2 SMNVEV (reference sequence). Trimming took 3 bases from V and 0 from J, leaving 12 bases between them.

The chain employs TRBV6-1 and TRBJ1-5; TRBD1 matches 10 bases. Germline-derived CDR1 and CDR2 are MNHNS and SASEGT. This CDR3 is built from 16 residues. V lost 5 bases and J lost 4; bases outside the gene matches: 8. Written as DNA, the CDR3 is TGTGCCAGCAGTCCCCGGGACAGGGGTCCTAATCAGCCCCAGCATTTT. Residues: CASSPRDRGPNQPQHF.

This clonotype has ten or more counts. This rearrangement joins TRBV9 to TRBJ2-7; 7 bases agree with TRBD1. The V gene end was trimmed by 3 bases and the J gene end by 7 bases; junction bases not matched to a gene: 10. The CDR3 is made up of 14 amino acids. CDR1 and CDR2 (germline): SGDLS, YYNGEE. CDR3 loop: CASSANPQGEEQYF. The CDR3 region has the DNA TGTGCCAGCAGCGCCAACCCCCAGGGGGAAGAGCAGTACTTC.

Many counts were recorded for this clonotype. The CDR3 DNA reads as TGTGCCAGCAGCTTGAAGACTAGCTCCTACGAGCAGTACTTC. Its protein product is CASSLKTSSYEQYF. V usage is TRBV7-9 and J usage is TRBJ2-7; D might be TRBD2 (6 bases). The germline CDR1 and CDR2 sequences are SEHNR and FQNEAQ (reference sequence). The length of the CDR3 is 14 residues. Trimming stripped 3 bases from V and 0 bases from J, with 9 bases between.

The chain joins TRBV9 to TRBJ1-6, with TRBD1 identical over 11 bases. The CDR3 has 15 amino acids. The V gene's germline CDR1 is SGDLS and CDR2 YYNGEE. Trimming cost V 4 bases and J 10 bases; bases outside gene matches: 7. CDR3 nucleotide sequence: TGTGCCAGCAGCAAAAGGGACAGGGGGAACTCACCCCTCCACTTT. Encoded protein: CASSKRDRGNSPLHF.

This clonotype appeared many times. This rearrangement joins TRBV7-3 to TRBJ1-3; possible D gene TRBD1, 6 bases. V lost 1 base and J 2 bases, leaving 12 bases between the germline ends. Per germline, CDR1 SGHTA and CDR2 FQGTGA. CDR3 length: 16 amino acids. The CDR3 region is CASSLKGQKAGNTIYF. CDR3 DNA: TGTGCCAGCAGCTTAAAAGGACAGAAGGCTGGAAACACCATATATTTT. Drawing the rest from reference TRBV7-3 and TRBJ1-3, the complete variable domain is GAGVSQTPSNKVTEKGKYVELRCDPISGHTALYWYRQSLGQGPEFLIYFQGTGAADDSGLPNDRFFAVRPEGSVSTLKIQRTERGDSAVYLCASSLKGQKAGNTIYFGEGSWLTVV.

Only one count was recorded for this clonotype. Since a much larger clone is just one base distant, this may be a read error. The gene calls are TRBV5-1 and TRBJ2-3; 12 bases match TRBD2. The CDR3 contains 17 residues. The germline gives CDR1 SGHRS, CDR2 YFSETQ. DNA for the CDR3: TGCGCCAGCAGCCCGACGACTAGCGGGAGAAACACAGATACGCGGTATTTT. As protein: CASSPTTSGRNTDTRYF.

This clonotype has ten or more counts. The chain joins TRBV18 to TRBJ1-2; D gene uncertain. The V and J ends lost 3 bases and 6 bases respectively, with 5 bases between them. CDR1 is KGHSH, CDR2 LQKENI, per germline. The CDR3 runs 11 residues. This CDR3 is CASSPRDGYTF. The CDR3 nucleotides are TGTGCCAGCTCACCTCGGGATGGCTACACCTTC.

This clonotype was recorded at least ten times. The CDR3 bases are TGTGCCAGTAGTGCCGGGACTCTCAATGAGCAGTTCTTC. It translates to CASSAGTLNEQFF. The chain couples TRBV19 to TRBJ2-1, with D perhaps TRBD2 (6 bases). Trimming shortened V by 5 bases and J by 6 bases, and 11 bases separated the two germline ends. The CDR3 has 13 residues. CDR1 and CDR2 from the germline V gene are LNHDA and SQIVND (reference sequence). The full variable domain, completed using reference TRBV19 and TRBJ2-1, is DGGITQSPKYLFRKEGQNVTLSCEQNLNHDAMYWYRQDPGQGLRLIYYSQIVNDFQKGDIAEGYSVSREKKESFPLTVTSAQKNPTAFYLCASSAGTLNEQFFGPGTRLTVL.

This rearrangement joins TRBV29-1 to TRBJ2-7; the D gene is possibly TRBD2 (5 bases). The ends were cut back, 6 bases at V and 5 bases at J, with 14 bases in the middle. This CDR3 spans 12 amino acids. Germline lookup yields CDR1 SQVTM and CDR2 ANQGSEA. The CDR3 loop reads CSVQRDGNEQYF. The DNA for the CDR3 is TGCAGCGTCCAGAGGGATGGGAACGAGCAGTACTTC.

This clonotype was picked up many times. V usage is TRBV10-3 and J usage is TRBJ2-3, with TRBD1 as a possible D gene (5 bases). V dropped 9 bases and J dropped 1 base, with 11 bases sitting between them. CDR3 length equals 13 residues. Germline-derived CDR1 and CDR2 are ENHRY and SYGVKD. Written as DNA, the CDR3 is TGTGCCATTACGGACATCCGCACAGATACGCAGTATTTT. It codes for CAITDIRTDTQYF.

This clonotype was seen at least ten times. The junction departs from germline at one end; a sequencing error may be responsible. The V call is TRBV5-4, the J call TRBJ2-1; D gene uncertain. The CDR3 length is 15 residues. CDR1 and CDR2 from the germline V gene are SGHNT and YYREEE (reference sequence). As DNA, the CDR3 is TGTGCCAGCAGCTTGGGCCTAGAATCCTCCAATGAGCAGTTCTTC. Its translation: CASSLGLESSNEQFF.

This clonotype was counted many times. V gene TRBV29-1 combines with J gene TRBJ2-2; D remains unclear. With 2 bases removed from V and 3 bases from J, the gap between germline ends came to 10 bases. Germline values: CDR1 SQVTM, CDR2 ANQGSEA. This CDR3 is 14 amino acids long. This chain's CDR3 is CSVETPFHTGELFF. The CDR3 DNA follows: TGCAGCGTTGAAACACCCTTCCACACCGGGGAGCTGTTTTTT.

Notes on this clonotype: Since a much larger clone is just one base distant, this may be a read error. The chain has TRBV5-1 and TRBJ2-3; D unclear. This CDR3 contains 15 residues. The germline V gene has CDR1 SGHRS and CDR2 YFSETQ. CDR3 sequence: CAGSLDLPSTDTQYF. The CDR3 DNA follows: TGCGCCGGCAGCTTAGACCTACCTAGCACAGATACGCAGTATTTT.

This clonotype was recorded a few times. This chain connects TRBV20-1 to TRBJ1-5, with D uncertain. V was trimmed by 0 bases and J by 7 bases, leaving 13 bases between them. The CDR3 is made up of 14 amino acids. The germline V gene has CDR1 DFQATT and CDR2 SNEGSKA (reference sequence). The CDR3 loop is CSARDGLQGQPQHF. The CDR3 DNA is TGCAGTGCTAGAGATGGGTTACAAGGGCAGCCCCAGCATTTT.

The chain couples TRBV9 to TRBJ2-7; D gene uncertain. The CDR3 sequence is 15 residues long. Per germline, CDR1 SGDLS and CDR2 YYNGEE. V was shortened by 0 bases and J by 5 bases, with 15 bases between the two germline ends. CDR3 in amino acids: CASSVGRLTQHEQYF. CDR3 bases: TGTGCCAGCAGCGTAGGTCGGCTTACCCAGCACGAGCAGTACTTC.

The rearrangement joins TRBV30 to TRBJ2-7, with D hard to call. V lost 2 bases and J lost 5, with 13 bases in between. The CDR3 covers 13 residues. Germline lookup yields CDR1 GTSNPN and CDR2 SVGIG (reference sequence). The CDR3 loop is CAWSPQDTHEQYF. CDR3 DNA: TGTGCCTGGAGTCCTCAAGACACCCACGAGCAGTACTTC.

Comment on this clonotype: The conserved closing phenylalanine or tryptophan is absent in this CDR3, likely reflecting a read error. CDR3 in DNA: TGTGCCAGCTCGCCCAGCTCCTACGAGCAGTACATC. This codes for CASSPSSYEQYI. The V and J genes are TRBV18 and TRBJ2-7; D not certain. Trimming cost V 6 bases and J 0 bases, with 6 bases left between them. Per the germline V gene, CDR1 is KGHSH and CDR2 is LQKENI. The CDR3 runs 12 residues.

This clonotype was recorded many times. This chain connects TRBV6-5 to TRBJ2-3; 7 bases line up with TRBD1. Germline CDR1 MNHEY, CDR2 SVGAGI. This CDR3 has 15 residues. V shed 2 bases and J 1 base; nucleotides not matched to a gene: 3. As DNA, the CDR3 is TGTGCCAGCAGTTACAGGGGGCGCGGCACAGATACGCAGTATTTT. Its translation: CASSYRGRGTDTQYF.

This clonotype was picked up a small number of times. The chain joins TRBV6-1 to TRBJ1-2, with 7 bases fitting TRBD1. V dropped 6 bases and J dropped 6; count of bases not matched to a gene: 10. This CDR3 spans 14 amino acids. The germline gives CDR1 MNHNS, CDR2 SASEGT. DNA of the CDR3: TGTGCCAGCAGCCAAAGGGGGCGCGGGAATGGCTACACCTTC. Translation: CASSQRGRGNGYTF.

This clonotype was recorded at least ten times. The V gene is TRBV6-5, the J gene TRBJ1-1, with D possibly being TRBD1 (5 bases). Germline V gives CDR1 MNHEY, CDR2 SVGAGI. The CDR3 length is 18 residues. Trimming took off 0 bases at V and 1 base at J, with 18 bases between the two ends. The CDR3 DNA reads TGTGCCAGCAGTTACTCTACGATTTCGGGACGGACGAACACTGAAGCTTTCTTT. Amino acids: CASSYSTISGRTNTEAFF.

The chain couples TRBV20-1 to TRBJ2-5; D is ambiguous. CDR3 length: 15 amino acids. Trimming removed 5 bases at V and 3 bases at J, with 19 bases between. Looked up from germline, CDR1 is DFQATT and CDR2 is SNEGSKA (reference sequence). This chain's CDR3 is CSAGKLQELKETQYF. The CDR3 nucleotides read TGCAGTGCTGGAAAGCTTCAGGAACTAAAAGAGACCCAGTACTTC.

The chain recombines TRBV7-9 with TRBJ2-3; a weak D match, TRBD2 (7 bases). V gave up 3 bases and J gave up 6 bases, with 13 bases separating them. Germline V gene data show CDR1 as SEHNR and CDR2 as FQNEAQ (reference sequence). The CDR3 totals 14 residues. In nucleotides, the CDR3 is TGTGCCAGCAGCTTGGACAGCGGGAAGGATACGCAGTATTTT. Translated, it gives CASSLDSGKDTQYF.

This clonotype was recorded many times. The rearrangement uses TRBV28 and TRBJ1-2; D is undetermined. The ends were cut back, 2 bases at V and 0 bases at J, with 4 bases in the middle. The germline CDR1 and CDR2 sequences are MDHEN and SYDVKM. The CDR3 runs to 13 residues. The CDR3 is CASSLKSNYGYTF. In DNA form, the CDR3 reads TGTGCCAGCAGTTTAAAGTCTAACTATGGCTACACCTTC.

This clonotype was counted a few times. This chain links TRBV5-1 with TRBJ2-2; possible D gene TRBD1, 6 bases. There are 14 residues in the CDR3. CDR1 is SGHRS and CDR2 is YFSETQ in the germline V gene. Deletions cut 4 bases from V and 7 bases from J, with 14 bases between. The CDR3 loop reads CASSGRGNGGELFF. CDR3 nucleotides: TGCGCCAGCAGCGGCAGGGGAAATGGCGGGGAGCTGTTTTTT.